One sample yielded the 17 T cell receptor beta chains listed below, sequenced in a study of blood T cell repertoires in COVID-19. Repertoires were generated with immunoSEQ multiplex PCR, while TCRdb's copy carries only in-frame clones and drops some. The table includes fewer than 400,000 clones, almost 90% detected once. Material for sequencing was peripheral blood. Receptors originate from a woman in her 30s with COVID-19, enrolled during active disease.

V is TRBV19 and J is TRBJ1-1; 9 nucleotides match TRBD1. V lost 5 bases, J lost 5 bases, and 6 bases stayed unmatched. Germline assignment: CDR1 LNHDA and CDR2 SQIVND (reference sequence). The CDR3 has 14 residues. The CDR3 nucleotides read TGTGCCAGTAGTTTGGGACAGGGTCGAACTGAAGCTTTCTTT. Its protein product is CASSLGQGRTEAFF. Using reference TRBV19 and TRBJ1-1 for the parts outside the CDR3, the full variable domain is DGGITQSPKYLFRKEGQNVTLSCEQNLNHDAMYWYRQDPGQGLRLIYYSQIVNDFQKGDIAEGYSVSREKKESFPLTVTSAQKNPTAFYLCASSLGQGRTEAFFGQGTRLTVV.

This chain joins TRBV15 and TRBJ2-1; 8 bases agree with TRBD2. Germline V lookup: CDR1 LNHNV, CDR2 YYDKDF (reference sequence). CDR3 length: 18 residues. V shed 0 bases, J shed 7 bases, and the junction held 14 bases outside the gene matches. Here the CDR3 DNA reads TGTGCCACCAGCAGAGATTGGGTTGTAAGCGGGAGAGAGAATGAGCAGTTCTTC. It specifies CATSRDWVVSGRENEQFF. Drawing the rest from reference TRBV15 and TRBJ2-1, the complete variable domain is DAMVIQNPRYQVTQFGKPVTLSCSQTLNHNVMYWYQQKSSQAPKLLFHYYDKDFNNEADTPDNFQSRRPNTSFCFLDIRSPGLGDTAMYLCATSRDWVVSGRENEQFFGPGTRLTVL.

This chain connects TRBV28 to TRBJ2-7; 7 bases match TRBD2. This CDR3 has 14 residues. The junction had 8 bases not matched to a gene; V was cut back by 3 bases and J by 6 bases. From germline, CDR1 is MDHEN and CDR2 SYDVKM. DNA for the CDR3: TGTGCCAGCAGTTTGCGGGGAGGGCCATCCGAGCAGTACTTC. Its translation: CASSLRGGPSEQYF.

The V call is TRBV27, the J call TRBJ2-7, with D possibly TRBD2 on 5 matching bases. The V end was cut by 6 bases, the J end by 0 bases, with 15 bases between. Germline V gene sequence: CDR1 MNHEY, CDR2 SMNVEV (reference sequence). This CDR3 comprises 15 residues. The CDR3 DNA sequence: TGTGCCAGCAGGGAGGACGGCGACGACTCCTACGAGCAGTACTTC. Its translation: CASREDGDDSYEQYF.

The chain is built from TRBV5-8 and TRBJ1-1, with 8 bases lining up with TRBD1. The CDR3 consists of 14 residues. Germline V gene data show CDR1 as SGHTS and CDR2 as YDEGEE. With V trimmed by 0 bases and J by 4 bases, 2 bases remained unmatched. CDR3 residues: CASSLGTGPTEAFF. As DNA, the CDR3 is TGTGCCAGCAGCTTGGGGACAGGGCCCACTGAAGCTTTCTTT.

The J gene is TRBJ1-1, the V gene TRBV11-3; D uncertain. The V end lost 6 bases, the J end lost 3 bases, and 11 bases lay between the germline ends. Germline-derived CDR1 and CDR2 are SGHNT and YENEEA. CDR3 length: 13 amino acids. The CDR3 DNA reads as TGTGCCAGCAGTAAAAACCCGGACACTGAAGCTTTCTTT. Amino acids: CASSKNPDTEAFF.

The gene calls are TRBV19 and TRBJ2-7; D may be TRBD2 (5 bases). V dropped 7 bases and J dropped 7 bases, with 20 bases sitting between them. This CDR3 comprises 14 residues. CDR1 is LNHDA, CDR2 SQIVND, per germline (reference sequence). The CDR3 DNA reads as TGTGCCAGTACCGCCGGGAATCCCTATAGAGAGCAGTACTTC. Its protein product is CASTAGNPYREQYF.

The rearrangement links TRBV29-1 to TRBJ2-5, with TRBD1 as a possible D gene (5 bases). CDR3 length equals 13 residues. The germline gives CDR1 SQVTM, CDR2 ANQGSEA. Trimming pared 6 bases from V and 1 base from J, leaving 12 bases between. This CDR3 reads CSVDSDSQETQYF. The CDR3 DNA sequence: TGCAGCGTCGATAGTGACAGCCAAGAGACCCAGTACTTC.

The chain recombines TRBV7-2 with TRBJ2-7; perhaps TRBD1 as D (6 bases). The germline V and J ends were trimmed by 0 bases and 0 bases, with 9 bases remaining between them. The germline V gene has CDR1 SGHTA and CDR2 FQGNSA. The CDR3 sequence is 15 residues long. CDR3 nucleotides: TGTGCCAGCAGCTTAGCTTGGGGGCCCTCCTACGAGCAGTACTTC. This encodes CASSLAWGPSYEQYF.

As concerns this clone: Other DNA variants within this sample encode the same CDR3. The chain joins TRBV5-1 to TRBJ2-2, with a tentative D call TRBD1 (5 bases). V lost 0 bases and J 3 bases, leaving 9 bases between the germline ends. In germline, CDR1 is SGHRS, CDR2 YFSETQ. The length of the CDR3 is 15 residues. CDR3 sequence reads: CASSLGQGDTGELFF. In DNA, the CDR3 is TGCGCCAGCAGCTTGGGCCAGGGCGACACCGGGGAGCTGTTTTTT.

The chain recombines TRBV3-1 (or the pseudogene TRBV3-2) with TRBJ1-1; D unresolved. The CDR3 is made up of 12 amino acids. Germline V gene data show CDR1 as LGHDT and CDR2 as YNNKEL (reference sequence). V shed 1 base and J shed 7 bases, with 7 bases lying between them. The CDR3 DNA follows: TGTGCCAGCAGCCAAGGAGATCTTGAAGCTTTCTTT. This encodes CASSQGDLEAFF.

This clone has a handful of counts. The genes are TRBV2 and TRBJ2-7; TRBD2 agrees at 9 bases. The V gene end was trimmed by 5 bases and the J gene end by 0 bases; junction bases not matched to a gene: 2. Germline V gene sequence: CDR1 SNHLY, CDR2 FYNNEI. This CDR3 contains 14 residues. The CDR3 sequence is CASSYSGSSYEQYF. The CDR3 DNA is TGTGCCAGCAGTTATAGCGGGAGCTCCTACGAGCAGTACTTC.

This chain connects TRBV5-6 to TRBJ1-1; weak D call: TRBD1 (6 bases). Germline CDR1 SGHDT, CDR2 YYEEEE. This CDR3 contains 13 residues. Trimming took off 1 base at V and 4 bases at J, with 8 bases between the two ends. CDR3 region: CASSLPRGTEAFF. CDR3 DNA: TGTGCCAGCAGCTTGCCCAGGGGCACTGAAGCTTTCTTT.

The chain is built from TRBV6-5 and TRBJ2-7, with D perhaps TRBD1 (6 bases). The CDR3 totals 13 residues. Germline V lookup: CDR1 MNHEY, CDR2 SVGAGI. Trimming took off 7 bases at V and 1 base at J, with 11 bases between the two ends. CDR3 nucleotide sequence: TGTGCCAGCAACAGGGACCGATCCTACGAGCAGTACTTC. Encoded protein: CASNRDRSYEQYF.

This clone has only one observation. V and J are TRBV19 and TRBJ1-1, with D possibly matching TRBD1 (6 bases). V lost 9 bases and J lost 5, with 22 bases in between. This CDR3 contains 15 residues. The V gene's germline CDR1 is LNHDA and CDR2 SQIVND (reference sequence). CDR3 sequence (DNA): TGTGCCAGCTCCACCTTCCTCAGGGGAGAGACTGAAGCTTTCTTT. Its protein is CASSTFLRGETEAFF.

The chain employs TRBV29-1 and TRBJ2-2, with 10 bases identical to TRBD2. The CDR3 totals 16 residues. Trimming cost V 7 bases and J 6 bases; bases outside gene matches: 14. In germline, CDR1 is SQVTM, CDR2 ANQGSEA. The CDR3 loop is CSASWGVTSGAGELFF. The CDR3 nucleotides read TGCAGCGCCTCATGGGGGGTCACTAGCGGGGCCGGGGAGCTGTTTTTT.

CDR3 sequence reads: CASSYGAQGGSPLHF. CDR3 DNA sequence: TGTGCCAGCAGTTACGGTGCCCAGGGTGGTTCACCCCTCCACTTT. The gene calls are TRBV6-6 and TRBJ1-6, with D possibly matching TRBD1 (5 bases). The germline V gene encodes CDR1 MNHNY and CDR2 SVGAGI (reference sequence). The CDR3 is 15 residues long. The V end was cut by 2 bases, the J end by 9 bases, with 14 bases between.